The following is a T cell receptor beta chain sequence with its context. This clonotype was observed a few times. There is no known antigen for this receptor. No base quality values were provided; no much bigger clone lies one nucleotide off. In the germline V gene (reference sequence), CDR1 corresponds to DFQATT and CDR2 to SNEGSKA. The CDR3 sequence holds 21 residues, the cysteine and phenylalanine included. The kept DNA is CDR3 alone, 63 bases in frame from the first base. V is shortened by 0 bases, J by 1 base, and the region joining them spans 30 bases. The sequencer listed for this sample is Illumina NovaSeq 6000. Using 5'RACE with constant-segment primers, TCRalpha and TCRbeta cDNA libraries were constructed, with sample barcodes and unique molecular identifiers added in the process. RNA was extracted from every sample with Trizol reagent. The libraries were amplified in two PCR steps, and the second step added a second sample barcode and Illumina TruSeq adapters. Sequencing of the libraries was done on an Illumina NovaSeq, producing 2 x 150 bp paired-end reads. Per the original workflow: With migec v1.2.7, reads were demultiplexed and then collapsed into UMI-guided consensus sequences. Using mixcr v2.1.11, UMI consensuses were aligned to TRA and TRB V and J templates and then assembled into clonotypes. A clonotype was counted as expanded or contracted only when both edgeR and NoisET called the clonotype significant, with the noise models trained on biological replicates. For edgeR calls, a false discovery rate-adjusted p below 0.01 and a log2 fold-change threshold of 1 were applied. As an exploratory analysis of dynamics, max-normalized trajectories of the 1000 most abundant clonotypes were examined with PCA combined with hierarchical clustering. Each responding clone was given a CD4 or CD8 phenotype based on the CD4+ and CD8+ repertoires, which had been sequenced separately. The public reads were reanalyzed by TCRdb: fastp trimming at Q25, MiXCR alignment, in-frame beta chains only. Rows with one shared CDR3 protein collapse into an entry with the most common genes and DNA. V and J calls and clone size were set by TCRdb, not the authors. The sample yields about 560,000 distinct CDR3 sequences; 15% to 20% were counted once. The top ten constitute roughly 8% of the sample.

The data were taken from a study of T-cell memory formation after mild COVID-19 (dated by TCRdb to about 2021). Study-level background: TCR sequence clusters from the two donors were found to be largely donor specific. In two donors, T-cell clones that expanded and contracted after mild COVID-19 were tracked by sequencing TCRalpha and TCRbeta repertoires over time. The cohort comprised two young, previously healthy adult volunteers, one female and one male.

The paper's findings and limits, for the study overall: Balanced CD4/CD8 phenotypes were observed for clones contracting from day 15 to 85, whereas a bias towards CD4+ was observed for a second wave of clones expanding from day 15 to 37. Contracting CD4+ clones were found mainly in CM and EM memory subsets, while CD8+ clones were enriched in EMRA. The study covered only a couple of mild cases, and larger cohorts including severe cases with pre-infection samples were considered necessary. The second-wave clones that peaked on day 37 were not confirmed to be SARS-CoV-2 specific. Some responding clones were detected in pre-infection memory, suggesting pre-existing cross-reactive memory T cells joined the SARS-CoV-2 response.

PBMCs were isolated by Ficoll-Paque density gradient centrifugation. This TCR derives from an adult woman who had mild COVID-19 (a few samples of this study predate the infection). The sample titles of this study are shuffled in the database, so cell type and time point are left out; the donor was told from shared clones. Material for sequencing was PBMCs or a T cell subset sorted from them (not recorded which). The chain was built from TRBV20-1 and TRBJ1-1; a weak D assignment points to TRBD1 (5 bases agree). The CDR3 amino acid sequence is: CSARDAPSRVGVGLPNTEAFF. The sequenced DNA is TGCAGTGCTAGAGATGCGCCCTCGAGGGTAGGGGTGGGCTTGCCGAACACTGAAGCTTTCTTT.